This is a list of T cell receptor beta chains from one sample in a study of blood T cell repertoires in COVID-19. The method was immunoSEQ multiplex PCR; TCRdb's version includes in-frame clones alone and lacks a portion of them. The sample comprises roughly 230,000 clones, 80% to 90% of which are singletons, and 6.6% rests with the top ten. Sequences were obtained from PBMCs or T cells enriched from blood (not recorded which). Receptor source: a woman in her 50s who had been exposed to COVID-19. CDR3s include the opening cysteine and the closing phenylalanine or tryptophan. D genes are given only for firm matches. Expanded clones get a size class; other rows say once, few or many, or leave the size out.

J gene: TRBJ1-1; V gene: TRBV28; clone size: once; D gene: .; CDR3 DNA: TGTGCCAGCAGTTTAGTAGTCAACACTGAAGCTTTCTTT; CDR3 protein: CASSLVVNTEAFF
J gene: TRBJ2-2; V gene: TRBV2; clone size: .; D gene: .; CDR3 DNA: TGTGCCAGCATCATGGTGCGGCAGGGGAACACCGGGGAGCTGTTTTTT; CDR3 protein: CASIMVRQGNTGELFF
J gene: TRBJ2-2; V gene: TRBV7-3; clone size: .; D gene: .; CDR3 DNA: TGTGCCTCCGGGTGGAACACCGGGGAGCTGTTTTTT; CDR3 protein: CASGWNTGELFF
J gene: TRBJ2-7; V gene: TRBV5-6; clone size: .; D gene: .; CDR3 DNA: TGTGCCAGCAGCCCATACTTACAGGGCTACGAGCAGTACTTC; CDR3 protein: CASSPYLQGYEQYF
J gene: TRBJ2-3; V gene: TRBV10-3; clone size: .; D gene: TRBD2; CDR3 DNA: TGTGCCATCAGTGAGATAAGCGGGGGCTACACAGATACGCAGTATTTT; CDR3 protein: CAISEISGGYTDTQYF
J gene: TRBJ2-7; V gene: TRBV2; clone size: .; D gene: .; CDR3 DNA: TGTGCCAGCTGCAGGGACTACGAGCAGTACTTC; CDR3 protein: CASCRDYEQYF
J gene: TRBJ1-4; V gene: TRBV5-4; clone size: .; D gene: TRBD1; CDR3 DNA: TGTGCCAGCAGCTTGGGGGACAGGGGAACGGGAAAACTGTTTTTT; CDR3 protein: CASSLGDRGTGKLFF
J gene: TRBJ2-3; V gene: TRBV9; clone size: .; D gene: .; CDR3 DNA: TGTGCCAGCAGCGTAGTAGCAGGGAGCGGGACAGATACGCAGTATTTT; CDR3 protein: CASSVVAGSGTDTQYF
J gene: TRBJ1-5; V gene: TRBV27; clone size: .; D gene: .; CDR3 DNA: TGTGCCAGCAGTTTAGAATTTCGGCAGCCCCAGCATTTT; CDR3 protein: CASSLEFRQPQHF
J gene: TRBJ1-5; V gene: TRBV18; clone size: once; D gene: .; CDR3 DNA: TGTGCCAGCTCACCCGGGGGGGTTAATCAGCCCCAGCATTTT; CDR3 protein: CASSPGGVNQPQHF
J gene: TRBJ1-1; V gene: TRBV5-5; clone size: .; D gene: .; CDR3 DNA: TGTGCCAGCAGCTTGGTGACAGACGAAGCTTTCTTT; CDR3 protein: CASSLVTDEAFF
J gene: TRBJ1-1; V gene: TRBV18; clone size: .; D gene: TRBD1; CDR3 DNA: TGTGCCAGCTCATCCAGCACAGGGGCGAACACTGAAGCTTTCTTT; CDR3 protein: CASSSSTGANTEAFF
J gene: TRBJ1-6; V gene: TRBV4-1; clone size: .; D gene: TRBD1; CDR3 DNA: TGCGCCAGCAGCCAAGGACCCGGACAGGGGAGGAGTTCACCCCTCCACTTT; CDR3 protein: CASSQGPGQGRSSPLHF
J gene: TRBJ1-6; V gene: TRBV5-5; clone size: .; D gene: TRBD1; CDR3 DNA: TGTGCCAGCAGCCCCGGGACAGCGGAAAATTCACCCCTCCACTTT; CDR3 protein: CASSPGTAENSPLHF
J gene: TRBJ1-2; V gene: TRBV4-3; clone size: .; D gene: .; CDR3 DNA: TGCGCCAGCAGCCAAGAAGGCAGGTCTTGGGGCTACACCTTC; CDR3 protein: CASSQEGRSWGYTF
J gene: TRBJ1-5; V gene: TRBV5-1; clone size: .; D gene: .; CDR3 DNA: TGCGCCAGCAGCCTCAGGGGCGAACAGTATCAGCCCCAGCATTTT; CDR3 protein: CASSLRGEQYQPQHF